These T cell receptor beta chains were read from a single sample in a study of T cells after yellow fever vaccination. Using its own MiXCR run on the 5' RACE reads, TCRdb lists one record per CDR3 protein. This sample yields tens of thousands of distinct CDR3 sequences, of which more than 6.5% are seen a single time; about 40% belongs to the top ten. Sequencing was performed on CD8+ T cells sorted from PBMCs, taken 45 days after the first yellow fever vaccination. The origin of the receptors is a young man who received the YFV17D yellow fever vaccine. Both conserved end residues are part of each CDR3. A D gene is named only where the DNA matches it firmly. A row's size may be missing; if present it is once, few, many or a size class.

>TRBV4-2|many|.|17|TRBJ1-1
TGTGCCAGCAGCCAAGATAAGTCTCGCGGGGTCAACACTGAAGCTTTCTTT
CASSQDKSRGVNTEAFF
>TRBV11-2|few|.|15|TRBJ2-1
TGTGCCAGCAGCTTACGGGGCGGGGAGAGGGATGAGCAGTTCTTC
CASSLRGGERDEQFF
>TRBV4-1|many|.|15|TRBJ2-2
TGCGCCAGCAGCCCCCAAAGACCAGGGCCCGGGGAGCTGTTTTTT
CASSPQRPGPGELFF
>TRBV5-5|once|.|13|TRBJ2-1
TGTGCCAGCAGGGAGGCAGCCTACAATGAGCAGTTCTTC
CASREAAYNEQFF
>TRBV7-8|few|.|15|TRBJ1-4
TGTGCCAGCAGCTTAGTCAGGTCAACTAATGAAAAACTGTTTTTT
CASSLVRSTNEKLFF
>TRBV3-1|many|.|13|TRBJ1-1
TGTGCCAGCAGCCCTCGACCCTGGGACGAAGCTTTCTTT
CASSPRPWDEAFF
>TRBV12-3/TRBV12-4|many|TRBD2|15|TRBJ2-2
TGTGCCAGCAGTTGGCGGGGGGGGAACACCGGGGAGCTGTTTTTT
CASSWRGGNTGELFF
>TRBV5-5|many|TRBD2|16|TRBJ2-5
TGTGCCAGCAGCTTGGTCGTTAGCGGGGCCCAAGAGACCCAGTACTTC
CASSLVVSGAQETQYF
>TRBV12-3/TRBV12-4|few|.|12|TRBJ2-7
TGTGCCAGCAGTTATTACAGCTACGAGCAGTACTTC
CASSYYSYEQYF
>TRBV6-5|many|.|15|TRBJ1-1
TGTGCCAGCAGTTATTTTAGGGGGTCGAGCACTGAAGCTTTCTTT
CASSYFRGSSTEAFF
>TRBV10-3|many|TRBD1|16|TRBJ1-2
TGTGCCATCAGTGGGGACGACAGGGGAGGAGTGGATGGCTACACCTTC
CAISGDDRGGVDGYTF
>TRBV23-1|.|TRBD2|13|TRBJ2-5
TGCGCCCGAGCGGGGGGCCCCCGGGAGACCCAGTACTTC
CARAGGPRETQYF
>TRBV29-1|many|TRBD2|18|TRBJ2-3
TGCAGCGTTGATCCCCCCGCTGGGAGGCGGGGGGGCGAAGATACGCAGTATTTT
CSVDPPAGRRGGEDTQYF
>TRBV11-2|many|.|18|TRBJ1-2
TGTGCCAGCAGCTTAGATCCCTTCTTAGGACGGCCTAACTATGGCTACACCTTC
CASSLDPFLGRPNYGYTF
>TRBV4-1|many|.|14|TRBJ2-7
TGCGCCAGCAGCCAAGCGTACAGCGGCTACGAGCAGTACTTC
CASSQAYSGYEQYF
>TRBV29-1|many|TRBD1|13|TRBJ2-5
TGCAGCGTCGACACGACAGGGGCGGAGACCCAGTACTTC
CSVDTTGAETQYF
>TRBV9|many|TRBD1|14|TRBJ1-2
TGTGCCAGCAGCGGGACTTCCACAGGGGTCGGCTACACCTTC
CASSGTSTGVGYTF
>TRBV4-2|many|.|14|TRBJ1-1
TGTGCCAGCAGCCAAAGTGAGACGAACACTGAAGCTTTCTTT
CASSQSETNTEAFF
>TRBV29-1|many|.|12|TRBJ1-1
TGCAGCGCTGACGACAGTAACACTGAAGCTTTCTTT
CSADDSNTEAFF
>TRBV7-9|many|TRBD2|14|TRBJ2-5
TGTGCCAGCAGCTTAGCTTGGACAGCGGGGGCCCAGTACTTC
CASSLAWTAGAQYF
>TRBV4-1|many|.|15|TRBJ2-3
TGCGCCAGCAGCCCAGGAAGCCCTAGCACAGATACGCAGTATTTT
CASSPGSPSTDTQYF
>TRBV5-6|.|.|15|TRBJ2-5
TGTGCCAGCAGCTTGGGGCTTTGGAGGGGAGAGACCCAGTACTTC
CASSLGLWRGETQYF
>TRBV27|few|.|14|TRBJ1-6
TGTGCCAGCAGTTTAAGCCAGGGGAGGACACCCCTCCACTTT
CASSLSQGRTPLHF
>TRBV7-9|many|.|13|TRBJ2-7
TGTGCCAGCAGTCGACAGGTTGGGGGGGAGCAGTACTTC
CASSRQVGGEQYF
>TRBV5-1|few|TRBD2|15|TRBJ2-1
TGCGCCAGCAGCTTGGTCCCGGGGGGGTACAATGAGCAGTTCTTC
CASSLVPGGYNEQFF
>TRBV4-3|many|.|20|TRBJ2-7
TGCGCCAGCAGCCTGAAGAGAGCCCTAACCGTATTCAGGGATCGGTACGAGCAGTACTTC
CASSLKRALTVFRDRYEQYF
>TRBV7-9|.|.|15|TRBJ2-1
TGTGCCAGCAGCCCGGAGACGACTACTTACAATGAGCAGTTCTTC
CASSPETTTYNEQFF